This T cell receptor (beta chain) is drawn from a study of shared clonotypes between healthy human individuals. Overall study results and limits: A generally larger estimated richness was seen in naive subsets than in memory subsets. The study sampled only blood, and tissue repertoires likely differ.

As for this clone: Antigen unknown.

Deep was the level used in running the assay. Data came from immunoSEQ multiplex PCR; TCRdb stores just in-frame clones and leaves some out. This table holds roughly 220,000 clones, about 69% found once. Germline V CDR1 and CDR2: SEHNR, FQNEAQ (reference sequence). J was trimmed by 3 bases and V by 5 bases; bases with no gene match: 9. This CDR3 has 15 residues. Material for sequencing was memory CD4+ T cells sorted from blood. Subset denoted: CD45RA-negative fraction. This TCR was recovered from a man aged 30 to 45 in good health. The rearrangement joins TRBV7-9 to TRBJ2-5; 7 bases agree with TRBD2. The CDR3 bases are TGTGCCAGCAGCCCAACCGAGGCGGGAGAAGAGACCCAGTACTTC. This translates into CASSPTEAGEETQYF. The variable domain in full, with the rest retrieved from reference TRBV7-9 and TRBJ2-5, is DTGVSQNPRHKITKRGQNVTFRCDPISEHNRLYWYRQTLGQGPEFLTYFQNEAQLEKSRLLSDRFSAERPKGSFSTLEIQRTEQGDSAMYLCASSPTEAGEETQYFGPGTRLLVL.